The 22 T cell receptor beta chains presented below share a single source sample, sequenced in a study of blood T cell repertoires in COVID-19. The table came from immunoSEQ multiplex PCR; TCRdb's copy has only in-frame clones and leaves some out. The table shows over 120,000 clones, with 70% to 85% occurring only once. Source material: PBMCs or T cells enriched from blood (not recorded which). Source of these receptors: a man between 45 and 60 years old who had recovered from COVID-19.

This chain connects TRBV5-1 to TRBJ1-1, with D tentatively TRBD1 (5 bases). V lost 0 bases, J lost 8 bases, and 8 bases lay in between. CDR3 size: 12 residues. Germline loops: CDR1 SGHRS, CDR2 YFSETQ. In DNA form, the CDR3 reads TGCGCCAGCAGCTTGGTACCAGGGGAAGCTTTCTTT. Protein: CASSLVPGEAFF.

This clone was observed a few times. The chain recombines TRBV12-1 with TRBJ1-2. TRBV12-1 constitutes a pseudogene. The CDR3 is made up of 16 amino acids. CDR3 sequence: CASSFEMGTWIRGYTF. In nucleotides, the CDR3 is TGTGCCAGCAGCTTTGAAATGGGGACTTGGATTCGAGGCTACACCTTC.

This chain uses TRBV14 with TRBJ2-1, with D tentatively TRBD2 (6 bases). The germline V gene has CDR1 SGHDN and CDR2 FVKESK. V lost 2 bases, J lost 6 bases, and 11 bases lay in between. CDR3 length equals 14 residues. CDR3 coding DNA: TGTGCCAGCAGCCAATGGAGGGACCCCAATGAGCAGTTCTTC. Protein sequence: CASSQWRDPNEQFF.

The J gene is TRBJ2-2, the V gene TRBV9, with D maybe TRBD1 (5 bases). This CDR3 contains 15 residues. Germline V gene lookup returns CDR1 SGDLS and CDR2 YYNGEE. V gave up 1 base and J gave up 0 bases, with 7 bases separating them. CDR3 sequence: CASSVTGSNTGELFF. The DNA of the CDR3 is TGTGCCAGCAGCGTAACAGGCTCGAACACCGGGGAGCTGTTTTTT.

This chain connects TRBV19 to TRBJ1-5; 10 positions agree with TRBD1. CDR1 is LNHDA, CDR2 SQIVND, per germline (reference sequence). J gave up 5 bases and V 7 bases, and 2 bases lay outside the gene matches. The CDR3 loop spans 13 amino acids. In nucleotides, the CDR3 is TGTGCCAGTAAGGGGACAGGGGATCAGCCCCAGCATTTT. Translation gives CASKGTGDQPQHF.

V is TRBV7-2 and J is TRBJ1-2; D gene ambiguous. Germline V gene sequence: CDR1 SGHTA, CDR2 FQGNSA. With 3 bases removed from V and 3 bases from J, the gap between germline ends came to 8 bases. The CDR3 sequence is 13 residues long. CDR3 nucleotides: TGTGCCAGCAGCTTTCGTACGGACTATGGCTACACCTTC. Amino acid sequence: CASSFRTDYGYTF.

This chain joins TRBV6-6 and TRBJ1-6; tentatively, D is TRBD1 (5 bases). Trimming removed 5 bases at V and 6 bases at J, with 17 bases between. The germline CDR1 and CDR2 sequences are MNHNY and SVGAGI (reference sequence). The CDR3 contains 16 residues. The CDR3 DNA sequence: TGTGCCAGCAGTCGGGGGGGGAGGGCAACTAATTCACCCCTCCACTTT. Amino acids: CASSRGGRATNSPLHF.

The chain uses TRBV7-9 and TRBJ2-1, with D perhaps TRBD2 (6 bases). This CDR3 has 16 residues. Trimming pared 4 bases from V and 5 bases from J, leaving 18 bases between. The germline CDR1 and CDR2 sequences are SEHNR and FQNEAQ (reference sequence). The CDR3 region has the DNA TGTGCCAGCAGCTCGCCCCGGGGAGGAGGAGACAATGAGCAGTTCTTC. Protein product: CASSSPRGGGDNEQFF.

The gene calls are TRBV5-1 and TRBJ2-7; the match to TRBD1 covers 8 bases. From germline, CDR1 is SGHRS and CDR2 YFSETQ. This CDR3 comprises 16 residues. Trimming took 4 bases from V and 0 from J; bases not matched to a gene: 9. CDR3 nucleotide sequence: TGCGCCAGCAGCGGGCGGACAGGGTCTAGCTCCTACGAGCAGTACTTC. Translated, it gives CASSGRTGSSSYEQYF.

The chain uses TRBV6-5 and TRBJ1-6; D may be TRBD1 (5 bases). The germline V and J ends were trimmed by 2 bases and 0 bases, with 8 bases remaining between them. Per germline, CDR1 MNHEY and CDR2 SVGAGI. The CDR3 is 16 amino acids. For the CDR3, the DNA is TGTGCCAGCAGTTACAGGGACTTCTCCTATAATTCACCCCTCCACTTT. Protein product: CASSYRDFSYNSPLHF.

The chain employs TRBV3-1 (or the pseudogene TRBV3-2) and TRBJ2-5; 8 positions match TRBD2. With V trimmed by 4 bases and J by 2 bases, 3 bases remained unmatched. This CDR3 is built from 14 residues. Per the germline V gene, CDR1 is LGHDT and CDR2 is YNNKEL (reference sequence). CDR3 region: CASSLGLVQETQYF. The CDR3 coding sequence is TGTGCCAGCAGCCTGGGACTAGTTCAAGAGACCCAGTACTTC.

CDR3 protein: CASTETVLSGNTIYF. The CDR3 nucleotides are TGCGCCAGCACCGAGACAGTCCTCTCTGGAAACACCATATATTTT. The rearrangement joins TRBV5-1 to TRBJ1-3; D perhaps matches TRBD1 (5 bases). Germline CDR1 reads SGHRS; CDR2 reads YFSETQ. Trimming stripped 6 bases from V and 0 bases from J, with 13 bases between. There are 15 residues in the CDR3. Using reference TRBV5-1 and TRBJ1-3 for the parts outside the CDR3, the full variable domain is KAGVTQTPRYLIKTRGQQVTLSCSPISGHRSVSWYQQTPGQGLQFLFEYFSETQRNKGNFPGRFSGRQFSNSRSEMNVSTLELGDSALYLCASTETVLSGNTIYFGEGSWLTVV.

The rearrangement joins TRBV30 to TRBJ1-2, with 10 positions matching TRBD1. With 5 bases clipped from V and 7 bases from J, the junction kept 4 bases outside the gene matches. CDR1 and CDR2 (germline): GTSNPN, SVGIG (reference sequence). The CDR3 is made up of 12 amino acids. The CDR3 nucleotides are TGTGCCTGGGGAGACAGGGGGCTTGGCTACACCTTC. Its protein product is CAWGDRGLGYTF.

The chain carries TRBV7-3 and TRBJ2-2; 11 positions match TRBD2. Germline CDR1 reads SGHTA; CDR2 reads FQGTGA. The V segment lost 5 bases and the J segment 4 bases; nucleotides outside the gene matches: 9. The length of the CDR3 is 17 residues. The CDR3 region is CASSPNWGTSGTGELFF. CDR3 DNA sequence: TGTGCCAGCAGCCCGAATTGGGGGACTAGCGGCACCGGGGAGCTGTTTTTT.

The rearrangement links TRBV4-3 to TRBJ2-1; TRBD2 might be the D (5 bases). The V end lost 1 base, the J end lost 5 bases, and 12 bases lay between the germline ends. Germline V gives CDR1 LGHNA, CDR2 YSLEER. This CDR3 spans 15 amino acids. The CDR3 region is CASSQVGRGDNEQFF. The CDR3 DNA reads TGCGCCAGCAGCCAAGTTGGACGGGGAGACAATGAGCAGTTCTTC.

The chain couples TRBV28 to TRBJ1-2, with D maybe TRBD1 (6 bases). CDR3 length: 18 amino acids. Germline V gives CDR1 MDHEN, CDR2 SYDVKM. V lost 2 bases to trimming and J lost 2 bases, with 21 bases between them. The CDR3 DNA reads as TGTGCCAGCAGTTTACGGGGACCAGAGATTGACAGGAACTATGGCTACACCTTC. This sequence encodes CASSLRGPEIDRNYGYTF.

The V call is TRBV11-2, the J call TRBJ2-3, with a possible D match to TRBD2 (7 bases). V was cut by 6 bases and J by 3 bases, with 19 bases left in between. This CDR3 comprises 16 residues. Germline-derived CDR1 and CDR2 are SGHAT and FQNNGV. CDR3 amino acids: CASRTIGGVNTDTQYF. Here the CDR3 DNA reads TGTGCCAGCAGAACAATAGGGGGGGTAAATACAGATACGCAGTATTTT.

This clone occurred a few times. Additional DNA sequences in this sample encode the identical CDR3. The gene calls are TRBV5-1 and TRBJ2-3, with TRBD1 matching 12 bases. Germline V gene lookup returns CDR1 SGHRS and CDR2 YFSETQ. Losses at the gene ends were 4 bases for V and 6 bases for J; bases not matched to a gene: 6. The CDR3 sequence is 15 residues long. The DNA of the CDR3 is TGCGCCAGCAGCGTGGGACAGGGGGCAGGTGATACGCAGTATTTT. It is translated as CASSVGQGAGDTQYF.

The genes are TRBV30 and TRBJ1-6; TRBD1 aligns across 8 bases. V shed 5 bases and J 13 bases; nucleotides not matched to a gene: 7. CDR3 size: 12 residues. Germline V gene sequence: CDR1 GTSNPN, CDR2 SVGIG (reference sequence). CDR3 region: CAWSETGGPLHF. The CDR3 coding sequence is TGTGCCTGGTCGGAAACAGGGGGGCCCCTCCACTTT.

This chain connects TRBV5-6 to TRBJ1-4; 9 bases line up with TRBD1. Per the germline V gene, CDR1 is SGHDT and CDR2 is YYEEEE. V lost 0 bases, J lost 5 bases, and 5 bases stayed unmatched. The length of the CDR3 is 16 residues. The CDR3 sequence is CASSLVLGQGNEKLFF. DNA for the CDR3: TGTGCCAGCAGCTTGGTTCTGGGACAGGGAAATGAAAAACTGTTTTTT.

The gene calls are TRBV10-3 and TRBJ2-1; TRBD2 aligns across 10 bases. CDR3 size: 15 residues. The J segment lost 9 bases and the V segment lost 2 bases, leaving 7 bases of the junction unmatched. Germline values: CDR1 ENHRY, CDR2 SYGVKD. This chain's CDR3 is CAISEPWLAGVEQFF. The CDR3 nucleotides are TGTGCCATCAGTGAGCCGTGGCTAGCGGGGGTTGAGCAGTTCTTC.

The V gene is TRBV18, the J gene TRBJ1-3; TRBD1 might be the D (6 bases). This CDR3 is built from 14 residues. V dropped 4 bases and J dropped 10 bases, with 17 bases sitting between them. CDR1 and CDR2 from the germline V gene are KGHSH and LQKENI. The CDR3 sequence: CASSLQTGPKTIYF. The CDR3 DNA sequence: TGTGCCAGCTCACTACAGACAGGACCTAAGACCATATATTTT.